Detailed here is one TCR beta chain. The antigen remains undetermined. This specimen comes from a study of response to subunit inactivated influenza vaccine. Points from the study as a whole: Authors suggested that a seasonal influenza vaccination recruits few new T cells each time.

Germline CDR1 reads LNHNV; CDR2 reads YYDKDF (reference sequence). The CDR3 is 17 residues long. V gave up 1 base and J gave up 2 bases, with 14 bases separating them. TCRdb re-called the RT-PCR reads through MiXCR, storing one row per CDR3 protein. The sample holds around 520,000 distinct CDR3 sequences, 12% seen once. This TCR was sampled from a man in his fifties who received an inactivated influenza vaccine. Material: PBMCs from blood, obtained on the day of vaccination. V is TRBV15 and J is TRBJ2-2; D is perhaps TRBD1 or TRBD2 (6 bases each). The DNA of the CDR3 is TGTGCCACCAGCAGAGTGGGGGGCAGCTTAAACACCGGGGAGCTGTTTTTT. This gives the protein CATSRVGGSLNTGELFF.